The 24 T cell receptor beta chains listed next were all sequenced from one sample in a study of cytomegalovirus exposure and HLA in healthy donors (dated by TCRdb to between 2016 and 2019). The library came from the immunoSEQ multiplex PCR assay. The multiplex PCR relied on a mix of 60 forward primers for TCR Vbeta segments and 13 reverse primers for TCR Jbeta segments. Here the immuneACCESS table is served through TCRdb, limited to in-frame sequences with V and J called. Missing clones are a known gap in these copies; in checked studies unresolved V genes cover under half, and the rest lacks a known reason. The sample table contains about 130,000 clones; only one count was recorded for about 80% of them. The ten largest clones take up less than 2% of the sample. The sample consisted of PBMCs. The receptor source for this set is a woman aged 45 to 65 in good health and CMV-seronegative.

The chain employs TRBV9 and TRBJ1-2, with a possible D match to TRBD1 (5 bases). The V gene's germline CDR1 is SGDLS and CDR2 YYNGEE. The CDR3 is made up of 14 amino acids. V was cut by 0 bases and J by 4 bases, with 10 bases left in between. CDR3 region: CASSVDRSIYGYTF. The CDR3 bases are TGTGCCAGCAGCGTAGACAGGTCTATCTATGGCTACACCTTC.

V and J are TRBV30 and TRBJ1-5, with 9 bases aligning to TRBD1. V shed 2 bases and J 1 base; nucleotides not matched to a gene: 3. The CDR3 totals 15 residues. Germline V gene data show CDR1 as GTSNPN and CDR2 as SVGIG (reference sequence). The CDR3 DNA reads as TGTGCCTGGAGTAAAGGACAGGGGAGCAATCAGCCCCAGCATTTT. It yields the protein CAWSKGQGSNQPQHF.

This clone was found a few times. The J gene is TRBJ1-3, the V gene TRBV9; TRBD1 matches 7 bases. V lost 6 bases and J lost 0; bases outside the gene matches: 9. From germline, CDR1 is SGDLS and CDR2 YYNGEE. The CDR3 length is 16 residues. CDR3 sequence: CASTPGTGDSGNTIYF. CDR3 nucleotides: TGTGCCAGCACCCCCGGTACAGGGGACTCTGGAAACACCATATATTTT.

The V gene is TRBV5-6, the J gene TRBJ2-2; no reliable D call. This CDR3 is 15 amino acids long. Per germline, CDR1 SGHDT and CDR2 YYEEEE. Trimming removed 0 bases at V and 5 bases at J, with 11 bases between. CDR3 residues: CASSLEHLQTGELFF. The CDR3 bases are TGTGCCAGCAGCTTGGAACATTTACAAACCGGGGAGCTGTTTTTT.

The CDR3 reads CASSKEGRGYGYTF. CDR3 sequence (DNA): TGTGCCAGCAGCAAAGAGGGGCGGGGCTATGGCTACACCTTC. The chain uses TRBV21-1 and TRBJ1-2. TRBV21-1 is termed a pseudogene. This CDR3 comprises 14 residues.

The V and J genes are TRBV6-6 and TRBJ2-3; no clear D. The CDR3 contains 15 residues. The V end lost 5 bases, the J end lost 2 bases, and 14 bases lay between the germline ends. Germline-derived CDR1 and CDR2 are MNHNY and SVGAGI (reference sequence). The CDR3 DNA sequence: TGTGCCAGCAGTCAGACACGGTTAAACACAGATACGCAGTATTTT. Protein product: CASSQTRLNTDTQYF.

This clone was detected a few times. The chain joins TRBV6-1 to TRBJ1-5; D gene ambiguous. CDR3 length: 14 amino acids. Per the germline V gene, CDR1 is MNHNS and CDR2 is SASEGT. Trimming took 3 bases from V and 4 from J, leaving 10 bases between them. The CDR3 nucleotides are TGTGCCAGCAGTGAGACCCCAGGAAATCAGCCCCAGCATTTT. This sequence encodes CASSETPGNQPQHF.

This clone occurred once. V usage is TRBV30 and J usage is TRBJ2-7, with D tentatively TRBD2 (6 bases). Germline CDR1 and CDR2: GTSNPN and SVGIG (reference sequence). This CDR3 spans 14 amino acids. V was clipped by 2 bases and J by 5 bases, with 16 bases between them. The CDR3 nucleotides are TGTGCCTGGAGTAGCAGGCGGGGAGTGAACGAGCAGTACTTC. Protein sequence: CAWSSRRGVNEQYF.

The genes are TRBV7-8 and TRBJ2-3; TRBD2 matches at 12 bases. The CDR3 is 17 amino acids. Trimming took 3 bases from V and 5 from J; bases not matched to a gene: 9. The germline gives CDR1 SGHVS, CDR2 FQNEAQ. The DNA of the CDR3 is TGTGCCAGCAGCTTCCCCCCGACTAGCGGGAGTGGAGATACGCAGTATTTT. Protein: CASSFPPTSGSGDTQYF.

The sample holds one count of this clone. Other DNA sequences of this sample code for an identical CDR3. V is TRBV10-3 and J is TRBJ2-1; 14 nucleotides agree with TRBD2. Losses at the gene ends were 6 bases for V and 7 bases for J; bases not matched to a gene: 11. The germline gives CDR1 ENHRY, CDR2 SYGVKD. The CDR3 has 17 amino acids. CDR3 DNA sequence: TGTGCCATCAGAGCCTATGGGACTAGCGGGAGCTATAATGAGCAGTTCTTC. Protein sequence: CAIRAYGTSGSYNEQFF.

In this sample, this clone turned up a few times. The chain joins TRBV7-2 to TRBJ1-5; D is ambiguous. The CDR3 contains 15 residues. Germline values: CDR1 SGHTA, CDR2 FQGNSA. The V end lost 2 bases, the J end lost 0 bases, and 8 bases lay between the germline ends. This chain's CDR3 is CASSLSGNSNQPQHF. In DNA form, the CDR3 reads TGTGCCAGCAGCTTATCGGGTAATAGCAATCAGCCCCAGCATTTT.

The chain links TRBV5-4 to TRBJ2-7, with 7 positions matching TRBD1. Trimming removed 0 bases from V and 4 bases from J; junction bases left unmatched: 4. CDR3 length equals 14 residues. Germline values: CDR1 SGHNT, CDR2 YYREEE (reference sequence). The CDR3 loop is CASSLDGTEYEQYF. CDR3 bases: TGTGCCAGCAGCTTGGATGGGACAGAGTACGAGCAGTACTTC.

CDR3 amino acids: CASSLIAGGETQYF. The CDR3 DNA sequence: TGTGCCAGCAGCTTAATTGCTGGAGGAGAGACCCAGTACTTC. J is TRBJ2-5 and V is TRBV7-6; the D gene is possibly TRBD2 (5 bases). Germline CDR1 is SGHVS and CDR2 is FNYEAQ. V lost 2 bases and J 4 bases, leaving 11 bases between the germline ends. This CDR3 is built from 14 residues. Complete variable domain (other parts from reference TRBV7-6 and TRBJ2-5): GAGVSQSPRYKVTKRGQDVALRCDPISGHVSLYWYRQALGQGPEFLTYFNYEAQQDKSGLPNDRFSAERPEGSISTLTIQRTEQRDSAMYRCASSLIAGGETQYFGPGTRLLVL.

This clone was counted between two and nine times. The chain is built from TRBV9 and TRBJ1-2, with D possibly TRBD1 on 6 matching bases. CDR3 length: 12 amino acids. The V and J ends lost 3 bases and 5 bases respectively, with 8 bases between them. Per the germline V gene, CDR1 is SGDLS and CDR2 is YYNGEE. DNA of the CDR3: TGTGCCAGCAGCGAACAGGGTTATGGCTACACCTTC. Translating it yields CASSEQGYGYTF.

J is TRBJ2-2 and V is TRBV19; D is undetermined. The CDR3 is 13 residues long. V lost 10 bases to trimming and J lost 0 bases, with 9 bases between them. CDR1 is LNHDA, CDR2 SQIVND, per germline (reference sequence). In DNA form, the CDR3 reads TGTGCCACTGTTCACACGAACACCGGGGAGCTGTTTTTT. Residues: CATVHTNTGELFF.

This clone was picked up one time. The chain is built from TRBV7-2 and TRBJ1-1; TRBD1 is a possible D gene (6 bases). Per the germline V gene, CDR1 is SGHTA and CDR2 is FQGNSA. This CDR3 region has 15 residues. V lost 5 bases and J lost 5, with 18 bases in between. CDR3 sequence: CASSRPQGTSTEAFF. In nucleotides, the CDR3 is TGTGCCAGCAGCAGGCCACAGGGTACGAGTACTGAAGCTTTCTTT.

V and J are TRBV5-8 and TRBJ2-7; D is unresolved. V was pared by 5 bases and J by 7 bases, with 16 bases between. The CDR3 is 13 residues long. Per germline, CDR1 SGHTS and CDR2 YDEGEE. Here the CDR3 reads CASRLTTTGEQYV. In DNA form, the CDR3 reads TGTGCCAGCAGACTGACGACCACTGGGGAGCAGTACGTC.

The genes are TRBV5-6 and TRBJ2-1; D is possibly TRBD2 (6 bases). The CDR3 contains 17 residues. The V and J ends lost 4 bases and 0 bases respectively, with 17 bases between them. Germline CDR1 and CDR2: SGHDT and YYEEEE. The CDR3 spells CASSDNERASSYNEQFF. CDR3 nucleotides: TGTGCCAGCAGCGACAACGAGCGGGCCAGCTCCTACAATGAGCAGTTCTTC.

This chain uses TRBV5-4 with TRBJ2-1; perhaps TRBD2 as D (6 bases). The V gene's germline CDR1 is SGHNT and CDR2 YYREEE (reference sequence). V was shortened by 3 bases and J by 0 bases, with 16 bases between the two germline ends. The CDR3 runs to 17 residues. The CDR3 bases are TGTGCCAGCAGCTCGGAGCTAGCGCTTCGCTCCTACAATGAGCAGTTCTTC. It yields the protein CASSSELALRSYNEQFF.

This clone turned up a few times. J is TRBJ2-7 and V is TRBV4-3, with D perhaps matching TRBD1 (6 bases). Trimming left V 3 bases short and J 5 bases short, with 17 bases between. Germline loops: CDR1 LGHNA, CDR2 YSLEER. CDR3 length: 15 residues. Here the CDR3 DNA reads TGCGCCAGCAGCCAGGGATGGGCAGGGGCTAACGAGCAGTACTTC. It encodes CASSQGWAGANEQYF.

The chain recombines TRBV6-5 with TRBJ1-2; tentative D call: TRBD1 (6 bases). The V end lost 8 bases, the J end lost 4 bases, and 11 bases lay between the germline ends. The CDR3 extends over 12 amino acids. Germline CDR1 MNHEY, CDR2 SVGAGI. CDR3: CASQSQGYGYTF. CDR3 bases: TGTGCCAGCCAGTCACAGGGCTATGGCTACACCTTC.

V is TRBV10-3 and J is TRBJ1-4; weak D call: TRBD1 (5 bases). Germline V lookup: CDR1 ENHRY, CDR2 SYGVKD. V lost 2 bases to trimming and J lost 11 bases, with 15 bases between them. This CDR3 comprises 14 residues. The CDR3 region has the DNA TGTGCCATCAGTGAGACAGGAGAAGTGGTGAAACTGTTTTTT. Translating gives CAISETGEVVKLFF.

The CDR3: CASSDISGSADTQYF. The CDR3 DNA sequence: TGTGCCAGCAGTGATATTAGCGGGAGTGCAGATACGCAGTATTTT. V usage is TRBV2 and J usage is TRBJ2-3, with 9 nucleotides matching TRBD2. V shed 3 bases, J shed 4 bases, and the junction held 5 bases outside the gene matches. This CDR3 has 15 residues. Germline lookup yields CDR1 SNHLY and CDR2 FYNNEI.

The J gene is TRBJ2-2, the V gene TRBV7-2; D gene unclear. The CDR3 length is 14 residues. V was shortened by 1 base and J by 7 bases, with 10 bases between the two germline ends. CDR1 is SGHTA and CDR2 is FQGNSA in the germline V gene. The CDR3 region has the DNA TGTGCCAGCAGCTTAGGTCGGGTTAACGGGGAGCTGTTTTTT. This codes for CASSLGRVNGELFF.